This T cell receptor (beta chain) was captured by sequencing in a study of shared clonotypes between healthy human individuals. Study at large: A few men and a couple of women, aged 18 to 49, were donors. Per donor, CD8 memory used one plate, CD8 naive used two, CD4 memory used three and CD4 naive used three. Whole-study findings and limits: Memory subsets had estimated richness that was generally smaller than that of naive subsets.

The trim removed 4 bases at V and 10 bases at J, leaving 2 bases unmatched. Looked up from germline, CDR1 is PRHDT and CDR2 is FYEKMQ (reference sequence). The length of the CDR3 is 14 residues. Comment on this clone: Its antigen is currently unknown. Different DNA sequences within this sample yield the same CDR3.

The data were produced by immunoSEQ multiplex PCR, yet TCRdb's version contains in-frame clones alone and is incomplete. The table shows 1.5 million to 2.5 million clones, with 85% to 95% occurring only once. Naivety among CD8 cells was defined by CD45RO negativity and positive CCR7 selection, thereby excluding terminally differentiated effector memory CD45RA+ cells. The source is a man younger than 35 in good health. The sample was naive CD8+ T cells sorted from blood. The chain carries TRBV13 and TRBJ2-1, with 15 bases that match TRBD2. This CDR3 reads CASSSGTSGGEQFF. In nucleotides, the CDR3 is TGTGCCAGCAGCTCCGGGACTAGCGGGGGGGAGCAGTTCTTC.